The 31 T cell receptor beta chains in this list originate from one sample, sequenced in a study of somatic mutations in cytotoxic T cells in rheumatoid arthritis. Clones were sequenced by immunoSEQ multiplex PCR, and TCRdb holds only the in-frame ones, with some missing. Altogether about 14,000 clones are present, under 85% being singletons, with the ten largest covering around a sixth. The specimen sequenced was CD8+ T cells sorted from blood. The receptors derive from an adult with rheumatoid arthritis.

V is TRBV9 and J is TRBJ1-6; 7 nucleotides agree with TRBD1. Germline CDR1 SGDLS, CDR2 YYNGEE. With V trimmed by 4 bases and J by 7 bases, 8 bases remained unmatched. The CDR3 is made up of 15 amino acids. The DNA for the CDR3 is TGTGCCAGCAGCTACACAGGGGCGATCAATTCACCCCTCCACTTT. This sequence encodes CASSYTGAINSPLHF.

In its sample, this clone is medium-sized. The V and J genes are TRBV2 and TRBJ2-5, with TRBD1 matching over 7 bases. CDR1 and CDR2 (germline): SNHLY, FYNNEI. This CDR3 is 14 amino acids long. The V gene end was trimmed by 5 bases and the J gene end by 1 base; junction bases not matched to a gene: 4. DNA for the CDR3: TGTGCCAGCAGTCACCGGGACAGCCAAGAGACCCAGTACTTC. Translated, it gives CASSHRDSQETQYF.

The chain carries TRBV7-8 and TRBJ2-1; a weak D match, TRBD1 (6 bases). V gave up 5 bases and J gave up 7 bases, with 18 bases separating them. Germline-derived CDR1 and CDR2 are SGHVS and FQNEAQ. There are 15 residues in the CDR3. The CDR3 sequence is CASSADNRDPNEQFF. CDR3 in DNA: TGTGCCAGCAGCGCGGACAACAGGGACCCTAATGAGCAGTTCTTC. Filled out from reference TRBV7-8 and TRBJ2-1, the complete variable domain reads GAGVSQSPRYKVAKRGQDVALRCDPISGHVSLFWYQQALGQGPEFLTYFQNEAQLDKSGLPSDRFFAERPEGSVSTLKIQRTQQEDSAVYLCASSADNRDPNEQFFGPGTRLTVL.

The CDR3 loop reads CASSLADEKLFF. For the CDR3, the DNA is TGTGCCAGCAGCTTGGCTGATGAAAAACTGTTTTTT. V usage is TRBV5-6 and J usage is TRBJ1-4; D ambiguous. The germline V gene encodes CDR1 SGHDT and CDR2 YYEEEE. The CDR3 consists of 12 residues. Trimming left V 0 bases short and J 6 bases short, with 3 bases between.

For the CDR3, the DNA is TGTGCCAGCAGCTTAATGGGAGGCTATGACTACACCATATATTTT. Residues: CASSLMGGYDYTIYF. V usage is TRBV7-2 and J usage is TRBJ1-3; no clear D gene. This CDR3 has 15 residues. Germline assignment: CDR1 SGHTA and CDR2 FQGNSA. Trimming stripped 2 bases from V and 8 bases from J, with 16 bases between.

The chain combines TRBV12-5 with TRBJ2-1, with a possible D match to TRBD1 (5 bases). V lost 0 bases and J lost 12, with 12 bases in between. The CDR3 is 13 residues long. Germline V lookup: CDR1 LGHNT, CDR2 FRNRAP. The DNA of the CDR3 is TGTGCTAGTGGTTTGGTACCCAGGGCAGGGCAGTTCTTC. Amino acid sequence: CASGLVPRAGQFF.

The V call is TRBV27, the J call TRBJ2-3; the match to TRBD2 covers 10 bases. Germline V gene data show CDR1 as MNHEY and CDR2 as SMNVEV (reference sequence). The length of the CDR3 is 14 residues. J was trimmed by 4 bases and V by 6 bases; bases with no gene match: 4. This chain's CDR3 is CASSHGLAADTQYF. The CDR3, as DNA: TGTGCCAGCAGCCACGGACTAGCGGCAGATACGCAGTATTTT.

This chain joins TRBV28 and TRBJ2-2, with 9 bases identical to TRBD2. V trimming: 10 bases; J trimming: 6 bases; junction bases outside the gene matches: 12. The germline gives CDR1 MDHEN, CDR2 SYDVKM. CDR3 length: 15 amino acids. The CDR3: CAIGGGTSLSGELFF. In DNA form, the CDR3 reads TGTGCCATCGGGGGTGGGACTAGCCTATCCGGGGAGCTGTTTTTT.

V gene TRBV21-1 combines with J gene TRBJ1-1; the table names TRBD1, a call not compared with the DNA. TRBV21-1 is a documented pseudogene. This CDR3 comprises 14 residues. In DNA form, the CDR3 reads TGTGCCAGCAGCAAGGACAGGGAGAACACTGAAGCTTTCTTT. It specifies CASSKDRENTEAFF.

This sequence joins TRBV20-1 and TRBJ2-3; D gene uncertain. Germline V CDR1 and CDR2: DFQATT, SNEGSKA (reference sequence). The CDR3 consists of 11 residues. V was pared by 6 bases and J by 7 bases, with 11 bases between. The CDR3 sequence is CSAIKVNTQYF. The DNA of the CDR3 is TGCAGTGCGATAAAAGTAAATACGCAGTATTTT.

This rearrangement joins TRBV5-1 to TRBJ1-5; D gene ambiguous. The CDR3 loop spans 15 amino acids. Germline V gives CDR1 SGHRS, CDR2 YFSETQ. V was clipped by 1 base and J by 3 bases, with 11 bases between them. The CDR3: CASSLFGENNQPQHF. CDR3 in DNA: TGCGCCAGCAGCTTGTTCGGGGAGAACAATCAGCCCCAGCATTTT.

The CDR3 DNA is TGTGCCAGCGAATCAGGCGGGACCTGGTACAATGAGCAGTTCTTC. As protein: CASESGGTWYNEQFF. This chain joins TRBV28 and TRBJ2-1, with TRBD2 as a possible D gene (6 bases). Germline V gene sequence: CDR1 MDHEN, CDR2 SYDVKM. This CDR3 contains 15 residues. Trimming stripped 8 bases from V and 4 bases from J, with 18 bases between.

V usage is TRBV6-1 and J usage is TRBJ2-7; no definite D call. CDR3 size: 12 residues. Germline V gives CDR1 MNHNS, CDR2 SASEGT. The ends were cut back, 2 bases at V and 4 bases at J, with 6 bases in the middle. The CDR3 DNA follows: TGTGCCAGCAGTGAAATAGGGTACGAGCAGTACGTC. It encodes CASSEIGYEQYV.

Only one count was recorded for this clone. The chain joins TRBV5-6 to TRBJ2-6, with TRBD1 identical over 9 bases. The V gene's germline CDR1 is SGHDT and CDR2 YYEEEE. V lost 2 bases to trimming and J lost 3 bases; unmatched junction nucleotides: 3. The CDR3 runs to 16 residues. The CDR3 loop reads CASSLTGGYGANVLTF. The CDR3 bases are TGTGCCAGCAGCTTAACAGGGGGCTATGGGGCCAACGTCCTGACTTTC.

This clone has more than one count but fewer than ten. The chain couples TRBV5-1 to TRBJ2-7; D not resolved. This CDR3 is 13 amino acids long. Trimming cost V 4 bases and J 3 bases, with 11 bases left between them. Germline V gene data show CDR1 as SGHRS and CDR2 as YFSETQ. Here the CDR3 DNA reads TGCGCCAGCAGCCGCGAGGCAGACTACGAGCAGTACTTC. It specifies CASSREADYEQYF.

The chain couples TRBV5-1 to TRBJ2-1; D may be TRBD2 (5 bases). The ends were cut back, 2 bases at V and 3 bases at J, with 9 bases in the middle. From germline, CDR1 is SGHRS and CDR2 YFSETQ. The CDR3 runs 14 residues. CDR3 bases: TGCGCCAGCAGCTTAATCGGGGACTACAATGAGCAGTTCTTC. It translates to CASSLIGDYNEQFF.

This clone occurred a few times. This chain uses TRBV5-6 with TRBJ1-2, with unresolved D. The CDR3 is 14 amino acids. CDR1 is SGHDT, CDR2 YYEEEE, per germline. The V and J ends lost 0 bases and 2 bases respectively, with 8 bases between them. CDR3 sequence reads: CASSLVAANYGYTF. The CDR3 DNA sequence: TGTGCCAGCAGCTTGGTAGCGGCAAACTATGGCTACACCTTC.

The gene calls are TRBV4-1 and TRBJ2-3; the D is unclear. Germline V gene sequence: CDR1 MGHRA, CDR2 YSYEKL. The CDR3 sequence is 16 residues long. V gave up 1 base and J gave up 7 bases, with 18 bases separating them. CDR3 in amino acids: CASSQGDLLPPHTQYF. DNA for the CDR3: TGCGCCAGCAGCCAAGGTGACCTTTTACCCCCCCATACGCAGTATTTT.

The chain links TRBV28 to TRBJ2-7, with 9 nucleotides matching TRBD1. The CDR3 covers 15 residues. From germline, CDR1 is MDHEN and CDR2 SYDVKM. The V and J ends lost 5 bases and 2 bases, in that order; junction bases with no gene match: 7. CDR3 bases: TGTGCCAGCAGTAGAACGGGACAGGGAGCCTACGAGCAGTACGTC. Protein product: CASSRTGQGAYEQYV.

V gene TRBV4-1 combines with J gene TRBJ2-5, with D uncertain. V shed 2 bases and J shed 1 base, with 11 bases lying between them. The length of the CDR3 is 15 residues. Germline V gene sequence: CDR1 MGHRA, CDR2 YSYEKL. The CDR3 spells CASSQRTAPQETQYF. Here the CDR3 DNA reads TGCGCCAGCAGCCAACGCACAGCACCCCAAGAGACCCAGTACTTC.

The chain couples TRBV20-1 to TRBJ2-5; D may be TRBD1 (5 bases). The better agreement between TRBJ2-7 and the DNA end casts doubt on the J call. CDR1 DFQATT and CDR2 SNEGSKA come from the germline V gene (reference sequence). The CDR3 loop spans 11 amino acids. This CDR3 reads CSAVGEYEQYF. Written as DNA, the CDR3 is TGCAGTGCAGTAGGGGAATACGAGCAGTACTTC.

The CDR3 DNA reads TGTGCCAGCAGCTTGGGAAGGGCTTCCGACACCGGGGAGCTGTTTTTT. It is translated as CASSLGRASDTGELFF. The chain is built from TRBV11-3 and TRBJ2-2, with no clear D. Germline loops: CDR1 SGHNT, CDR2 YENEEA. Trimming pared 3 bases from V and 3 bases from J, leaving 14 bases between. This CDR3 has 16 amino acids.

This chain joins TRBV7-9 and TRBJ2-1, with TRBD2 matching 7 bases. The V and J ends lost 6 bases and 3 bases, in that order; junction bases with no gene match: 2. The CDR3 spans 13 residues. Germline CDR1 is SEHNR and CDR2 is FQNEAQ (reference sequence). CDR3 region: CASRRGNYNEQFF. The DNA of the CDR3 is TGTGCCAGCAGGCGGGGGAACTACAATGAGCAGTTCTTC.

V and J are TRBV5-5 and TRBJ2-5; TRBD1 might be the D (5 bases). From germline, CDR1 is SGHKS and CDR2 YYEKEE (reference sequence). The CDR3 spans 14 residues. The V end lost 3 bases, the J end lost 5 bases, and 14 bases lay between the germline ends. CDR3 amino acids: CASSWTAGSETQYF. The CDR3 nucleotides read TGTGCCAGCAGCTGGACCGCAGGGTCGGAGACCCAGTACTTC.

This chain connects TRBV19 to TRBJ1-5; no firm D call. CDR3 length: 15 amino acids. Trimming shortened V by 3 bases and J by 1 base, and 10 bases separated the two germline ends. Per the germline V gene, CDR1 is LNHDA and CDR2 is SQIVND (reference sequence). The CDR3 DNA sequence: TGTGCCAGTAGTATCCAGAGAACCAGCAATCAGCCCCAGCATTTT. This codes for CASSIQRTSNQPQHF.

The V and J genes are TRBV4-1 and TRBJ1-2; D unclear. Deletions cut 0 bases from V and 2 bases from J, with 19 bases between. This CDR3 has 18 residues. Germline CDR1 is MGHRA and CDR2 is YSYEKL. CDR3 sequence reads: CASSQESPTRRGNYGYTF. CDR3 sequence (DNA): TGCGCCAGCAGCCAAGAAAGTCCCACAAGGCGGGGAAACTATGGCTACACCTTC.

The rearrangement uses TRBV7-6 and TRBJ2-1; weak D call: TRBD1 (6 bases). The V and J ends lost 4 bases and 0 bases respectively, with 16 bases between them. Germline CDR1 is SGHVS and CDR2 is FNYEAQ. The CDR3 is made up of 17 amino acids. The CDR3 nucleotides are TGTGCCAGCAGCTCCCAACACCCAGGGGCCTCCTACAATGAGCAGTTCTTC. Its protein product is CASSSQHPGASYNEQFF.

The chain couples TRBV2 to TRBJ1-3; 9 bases match TRBD1. The trim removed 3 bases at V and 0 bases at J, leaving 9 bases unmatched. CDR1 SNHLY and CDR2 FYNNEI come from the germline V gene. This CDR3 comprises 18 residues. In DNA form, the CDR3 reads TGTGCCAGCAGTGATTTTAGGGACAGGGCGATCTCTGGAAACACCATATATTTT. Encoded protein: CASSDFRDRAISGNTIYF.

The chain couples TRBV7-2 to TRBJ2-3, with 7 bases aligning to TRBD2. Germline CDR1 and CDR2: SGHTA and FQGNSA. With V trimmed by 1 base and J by 5 bases, 3 bases remained unmatched. CDR3 length: 14 residues. The CDR3 DNA follows: TGTGCCAGCAGCTTAGGCGGGGGAATAGATACGCAGTATTTT. Translated, it gives CASSLGGGIDTQYF.

This chain joins TRBV6-5 and TRBJ2-1; 8 bases are a match to TRBD1. The V and J ends lost 1 base and 10 bases, in that order; junction bases with no gene match: 12. CDR1 is MNHEY, CDR2 SVGAGI, per germline. The CDR3 runs to 16 residues. This chain's CDR3 is CASSYLGQATLQEQFF. The CDR3 DNA is TGTGCCAGCAGTTACTTGGGACAGGCGACCCTACAAGAGCAGTTCTTC.

This sequence joins TRBV7-9 and TRBJ2-1, with TRBD1 identical over 7 bases. The CDR3 sequence is 16 residues long. CDR1 SEHNR and CDR2 FQNEAQ come from the germline V gene (reference sequence). The V gene end was trimmed by 5 bases and the J gene end by 0 bases; junction bases not matched to a gene: 7. CDR3 sequence reads: CASSQGDTYSYNEQFF. As DNA, the CDR3 is TGTGCCAGCAGCCAGGGGGACACCTACTCCTACAATGAGCAGTTCTTC.